The 5 T cell receptor beta chains below all came from one sample that was sequenced in a study of blood T cells in healthy people across ages. A sample-barcoded 5' primer and a J-beta primer mix were used in a second PCR of roughly 6 to 12 cycles. A single record per CDR3 protein comes from TCRdb applying MiXCR to the 5' RACE reads. The sample contains 550,000 to 650,000 distinct CDR3 sequences, about 30% of which appear only once. The source material was blood. These receptor sequences come from a woman of 80 years or more in good health.

V is TRBV30 and J is TRBJ2-5; D may be TRBD1 (6 bases). Trimming shortened V by 1 base and J by 11 bases, and 17 bases separated the two germline ends. Per the germline V gene, CDR1 is GTSNPN and CDR2 is SVGIG (reference sequence). The CDR3 is 13 residues long. CDR3 nucleotide sequence: TGTGCCTGGAGTGCAACAGGGTTGGGGGAGCAGTACTTC. This sequence encodes CAWSATGLGEQYF.

This clonotype occurred many times. The V and J genes are TRBV12-3 or TRBV12-4 and TRBJ2-3; 11 positions match TRBD2. CDR3 size: 13 residues. V trimming: 5 bases; J trimming: 9 bases; junction bases outside the gene matches: 4. CDR3 loop: CASSPLAGGTQYF. The CDR3 DNA reads TGTGCCAGCAGTCCCCTAGCGGGGGGAACGCAGTATTTT.

This clonotype occurred a few times. The chain has TRBV5-1 and TRBJ2-2; 8 bases align to TRBD1. The germline V gene has CDR1 SGHRS and CDR2 YFSETQ. Trimming removed 2 bases from V and 4 bases from J; junction bases left unmatched: 4. The CDR3 consists of 15 residues. The DNA for the CDR3 is TGCGCCAGCAGCTTCGGACAGGGAATCACCGGGGAGCTGTTTTTT. Residues: CASSFGQGITGELFF.

This clonotype was seen many times. The chain has TRBV7-9 and TRBJ2-1; D might be TRBD1 (6 bases). This CDR3 has 16 residues. Between the trimmed V and J ends, which lost 8 bases and 0 bases, there was a span of 17 bases. The germline CDR1 and CDR2 sequences are SEHNR and FQNEAQ (reference sequence). CDR3 nucleotide sequence: TGTGCCAGCGGTCTCGCAGGGGCCCTCTCCTACAATGAGCAGTTCTTC. Translation gives CASGLAGALSYNEQFF.

This clonotype occurred many times. A clone one base away is much larger, so this may be a read error. The genes are TRBV7-2 and TRBJ1-2; the match to TRBD1 covers 8 bases. J lost 7 bases, V lost 5 bases, and 9 bases had no gene match. The CDR3 totals 14 residues. Germline V lookup: CDR1 SGHTA, CDR2 FQGNSA. The CDR3 DNA is TGTGCCAGCAGCGCATCCACAGGGGGAGCTGGCTACACCTTC. It codes for CASSASTGGAGYTF. The variable domain in full, with the rest retrieved from reference TRBV7-2 and TRBJ1-2, is GAGVSQSPSNKVTEKGKDVELRCDPISGHTALYWYRQSLGQGLEFLIYFQGNSAPDKSGLPSDRFSAERTGGSVSTLTIQRTQQEDSAVYLCASSASTGGAGYTFGSGTRLTVV.